This TCR beta chain came from a study of siplizumab effects on memory and regulatory T cells. Findings and limits, study-wide: Unstimulated subsets captured only a minor fraction of alloreactive clones. Memory cells seemed less diverse than naive T cells, which also seemed major contributors to the alloresponse.

Each sample had roughly 10^5 TCR templates assayed. Sequenced by immunoSEQ multiplex PCR; TCRdb stores in-frame clones only, minus some. In the table there are some 100,000 clones, 75% to 95% of which are singletons. Germline V lookup: CDR1 MRHNA, CDR2 SNTAGT. With 2 bases clipped from V and 3 bases from J, the junction kept 2 bases outside the gene matches. This CDR3 has 14 residues. About this clone: Its specificity is not known.

Sample: CD4+ T cells sorted from blood. The chain couples TRBV6-4 to TRBJ2-3; TRBD2 agrees at 7 bases. The sequence came from a human donor in good health. Some clones in this sample may be carry-over from other donors' samples. The CDR3 DNA reads as TGTGCCAGCAGTGACGGGCGGGAGACAGATACGCAGTATTTT. It specifies CASSDGRETDTQYF.